One sample yielded the 5 T cell receptor beta chains listed below, sequenced in a study of T-cell reconstitution after alpha-beta-depleted transplantation in children. Using unique molecular identifiers, the investigators prepared the TCRbeta library. TCRdb reanalysed the PCR reads using MiXCR and keeps one entry per CDR3 protein. The repertoire holds some 600,000 distinct CDR3 sequences, approximately 12% seen once, with 2.2% in the top ten. The specimen was PBMCs, mostly from graft donor cells, collected 360 days after TCRalphabeta/CD19-depleted stem cell transplant. Receptors were obtained from a male patient aged 5 to 17 who had a stem cell transplant for acute myeloid leukemia, so the T cells may come from the graft donor.

This chain connects TRBV12-3 or TRBV12-4 to TRBJ2-1; no definite D call. V lost 6 bases and J 9 bases, leaving 18 bases between the germline ends. The CDR3 has 14 residues. DNA of the CDR3: TGTGCCAGCAGGGCTCGGACGCGGACCTTTGAGCAGTTCTTC. Encoded protein: CASRARTRTFEQFF.

This clonotype was observed a handful of times. V gene TRBV6-1 combines with J gene TRBJ1-6; perhaps TRBD1 as D (6 bases). The CDR3 runs to 13 residues. V shed 7 bases and J shed 9 bases, with 13 bases lying between them. CDR1 and CDR2 from the germline V gene are MNHNS and SASEGT. The CDR3 DNA reads as TGTGCCAGCAACGGGGGGCAGGCTTCACCCCTCCACTTT. Amino acids: CASNGGQASPLHF.

The chain combines TRBV5-1 with TRBJ2-5, with D possibly being TRBD1 (6 bases). CDR1 SGHRS and CDR2 YFSETQ come from the germline V gene. Trimming took 2 bases from V and 7 from J, leaving 15 bases between them. The CDR3 is 14 residues long. The CDR3 here is CASSFLSQQGTQYF. DNA of the CDR3: TGCGCCAGCAGCTTTCTGTCTCAACAGGGGACCCAGTACTTC.

The gene calls are TRBV18 and TRBJ2-2; TRBD2 matches at 8 bases. V lost 4 bases and J lost 3; bases outside the gene matches: 1. Germline CDR1 and CDR2: KGHSH and LQKENI. The CDR3 is 14 amino acids. The CDR3 loop is CASSQLADTGELFF. The CDR3 DNA reads as TGTGCCAGCTCACAACTAGCGGACACCGGGGAGCTGTTTTTT. The full variable domain, in which reference TRBV18 and TRBJ2-2 provide the parts outside the CDR3, is NAGVMQNPRHLVRRRGQEARLRCSPMKGHSHVYWYRQLPEEGLKFMVYLQKENIIDESGMPKERFSAEFPKEGPSILRIQQVVRGDSAAYFCASSQLADTGELFFGEGSRLTVL.

Here the CDR3 reads CASNPLRQGTEAFF. The CDR3 DNA reads as TGTGCCAGCAACCCATTAAGGCAGGGGACTGAAGCTTTCTTT. This chain connects TRBV7-9 to TRBJ1-1, with D possibly matching TRBD1 (6 bases). Trimming cost V 7 bases and J 5 bases, with 17 bases left between them. The CDR3 contains 14 residues. Germline CDR1 and CDR2: SEHNR and FQNEAQ (reference sequence).